The 15 T cell receptor beta chains below were found in one sample sequenced in a study of PD-L1 blockade in urothelial cancer. Libraries were prepared by immunoSEQ multiplex PCR; TCRdb keeps only in-frame clonotypes and omits some of them. Here the sample spans 80,000 to 90,000 clones, more than 70% being singletons. Time point indicated: pretreatment peripheral blood. The sequenced sample was PBMCs, obtained around atezolizumab (anti-PD-L1) treatment. The receptors stem from a man aged 60-69 years with urothelial cancer.

The V and J genes are TRBV5-1 and TRBJ2-1; D not resolved. Trimming stripped 4 bases from V and 0 bases from J, with 11 bases between. Germline lookup yields CDR1 SGHRS and CDR2 YFSETQ. This CDR3 has 15 residues. CDR3 nucleotide sequence: TGCGCCAGCAGCCCGGAGTTAAGCTCCTACAATGAGCAGTTCTTC. It is translated as CASSPELSSYNEQFF. The full variable domain, its missing parts supplied by reference TRBV5-1 and TRBJ2-1, is KAGVTQTPRYLIKTRGQQVTLSCSPISGHRSVSWYQQTPGQGLQFLFEYFSETQRNKGNFPGRFSGRQFSNSRSEMNVSTLELGDSALYLCASSPELSSYNEQFFGPGTRLTVL.

The chain employs TRBV27 and TRBJ1-2; D not resolved. The CDR3 length is 13 residues. CDR1 and CDR2 (germline): MNHEY, SMNVEV (reference sequence). Trimming took 4 bases from V and 8 from J, leaving 14 bases between them. The chain's CDR3 is CASSSSGLRGYTF. The CDR3 DNA reads TGTGCCAGCAGTTCGTCAGGACTTCGGGGCTACACCTTC.

This clone appeared a few times. This rearrangement joins TRBV6-5 to TRBJ2-3; 9 bases fit TRBD2. The ends lost 4 bases at V and 8 bases at J; junction bases unmatched: 10. The CDR3 has 15 residues. The germline V gene encodes CDR1 MNHEY and CDR2 SVGAGI. CDR3 residues: CASSFTSGQFLTQYF. CDR3 in DNA: TGTGCCAGCAGTTTTACTAGCGGGCAGTTTCTTACGCAGTATTTT.

This chain uses TRBV5-1 with TRBJ2-7; D is uncertain. In germline, CDR1 is SGHRS, CDR2 YFSETQ. The CDR3 is 12 residues long. Trimming took off 0 bases at V and 3 bases at J, with 4 bases between the two ends. CDR3 DNA: TGCGCCAGCAGCTTGGACAACTACGAGCAGTACTTC. Protein product: CASSLDNYEQYF.

V and J are TRBV19 and TRBJ1-5; TRBD1 matches at 8 bases. The CDR3 spans 15 residues. The germline V gene has CDR1 LNHDA and CDR2 SQIVND (reference sequence). V lost 8 bases, J lost 8 bases, and 14 bases stayed unmatched. CDR3 region: CASGRQGIKREPQHF. The CDR3, as DNA: TGTGCCAGTGGCCGACAGGGGATAAAGAGGGAGCCCCAGCATTTT. The variable domain in full, with the rest retrieved from reference TRBV19 and TRBJ1-5, is DGGITQSPKYLFRKEGQNVTLSCEQNLNHDAMYWYRQDPGQGLRLIYYSQIVNDFQKGDIAEGYSVSREKKESFPLTVTSAQKNPTAFYLCASGRQGIKREPQHFGDGTRLSIL.

The chain links TRBV10-3 to TRBJ2-5; 11 bases fit TRBD1. CDR3 length: 16 amino acids. The trim removed 0 bases at V and 4 bases at J, leaving 4 bases unmatched. CDR1 ENHRY and CDR2 SYGVKD come from the germline V gene. The CDR3 here is CAISESRDRGRETQYF. The CDR3 bases are TGTGCCATCAGTGAGTCCCGGGACAGGGGGAGAGAGACCCAGTACTTC.

The chain is built from TRBV28 and TRBJ2-1; 8 positions agree with TRBD2. The CDR3 is 15 amino acids. CDR1 is MDHEN and CDR2 is SYDVKM in the germline V gene. Trimming took 3 bases from V and 7 from J; bases not matched to a gene: 8. The CDR3 DNA sequence: TGTGCCAGCAGTTTCGGGGGGGCAGTGGGAAATGAGCAGTTCTTC. Protein sequence: CASSFGGAVGNEQFF.

The V gene is TRBV10-1, the J gene TRBJ2-5; maybe TRBD2 (6 bases). Germline V gene data show CDR1 as WNHNN and CDR2 as SYGVQD (reference sequence). This CDR3 contains 13 residues. Trimming removed 4 bases from V and 5 bases from J, with 11 bases in between. CDR3 in amino acids: CASSGRGSETQYF. In nucleotides, the CDR3 is TGCGCCAGCAGTGGCCGGGGGTCGGAGACCCAGTACTTC.

This clone was seen at least ten times. This rearrangement joins TRBV6-1 to TRBJ2-1; perhaps TRBD1 as D (7 bases). V dropped 4 bases and J dropped 5 bases, with 12 bases sitting between them. Germline V gives CDR1 MNHNS, CDR2 SASEGT. This CDR3 region has 14 residues. The CDR3 bases are TGTGCCAGCAGTGGGGGGGACAGCAACAATGAGCAGTTCTTC. Encoded protein: CASSGGDSNNEQFF.

Note on this clone: An end of the junction differs from the germline gene, which may be a read error. The chain uses TRBV7-7 and TRBJ2-7, with 7 nucleotides matching TRBD1. Germline V gene data show CDR1 as SSHAT and CDR2 as FNYEAQ (reference sequence). The CDR3 runs 13 residues. The CDR3 protein is CASSPGQYYEQYF. The CDR3 region has the DNA TGTGCTAGCAGCCCGGGACAGTACTACGAGCAGTACTTC. Using reference TRBV7-7 and TRBJ2-7 for the parts outside the CDR3, the full variable domain is GAGVSQSPRYKVTKRGQDVTLRCDPISSHATLYWYQQALGQGPEFLTYFNYEAQPDKSGLPSDRFSAERPEGSISTLTIQRTEQRDSAMYRCASSPGQYYEQYFGPGTRLTVT.

The V call is TRBV6-6, the J call TRBJ1-6; weak D call: TRBD1 (6 bases). There are 15 residues in the CDR3. V lost 0 bases and J 8 bases, leaving 11 bases between the germline ends. Germline CDR1 reads MNHNY; CDR2 reads SVGAGI (reference sequence). The CDR3 DNA follows: TGTGCCAGCAGTTACTCGAACAGGGCTGATTCACCCCTCCACTTT. This sequence encodes CASSYSNRADSPLHF.

The chain uses TRBV6-1 and TRBJ2-1, with TRBD2 matching over 14 bases. With 3 bases clipped from V and 5 bases from J, the junction kept 6 bases outside the gene matches. CDR3 length: 17 residues. Per germline, CDR1 MNHNS and CDR2 SASEGT. Here the CDR3 DNA reads TGTGCCAGCAGTGAGATCCTGGGACTAGCGGGGGACAATGAGCAGTTCTTC. Translating gives CASSEILGLAGDNEQFF.

This clone was seen only a few times. The chain uses TRBV18 and TRBJ1-5; TRBD1 aligns across 9 bases. The germline CDR1 and CDR2 sequences are KGHSH and LQKENI. CDR3 length equals 16 residues. The V segment lost 1 base and the J segment 4 bases; nucleotides outside the gene matches: 5. In nucleotides, the CDR3 is TGTGCCAGCTCACCACAGGGACAGGGTGGGAATCAGCCCCAGCATTTT. Translating gives CASSPQGQGGNQPQHF.

The chain joins TRBV7-9 to TRBJ2-7; 8 bases align to TRBD1. The V gene's germline CDR1 is SEHNR and CDR2 FQNEAQ (reference sequence). J lost 5 bases, V lost 5 bases, and 8 bases had no gene match. This CDR3 has 14 residues. The CDR3 nucleotides read TGTGCCAGCAGCCCGACAGGGGTTCGTCACGAGCAGTACTTC. Translating gives CASSPTGVRHEQYF.

This sequence joins TRBV27 and TRBJ2-7, with 9 nucleotides matching TRBD1. The CDR3 contains 16 residues. With V trimmed by 2 bases and J by 6 bases, 11 bases remained unmatched. Germline loops: CDR1 MNHEY, CDR2 SMNVEV (reference sequence). The CDR3 loop reads CASSLGARDRVFEQYF. The CDR3 DNA is TGTGCCAGCAGTTTAGGCGCCCGGGACAGGGTGTTCGAGCAGTACTTC.